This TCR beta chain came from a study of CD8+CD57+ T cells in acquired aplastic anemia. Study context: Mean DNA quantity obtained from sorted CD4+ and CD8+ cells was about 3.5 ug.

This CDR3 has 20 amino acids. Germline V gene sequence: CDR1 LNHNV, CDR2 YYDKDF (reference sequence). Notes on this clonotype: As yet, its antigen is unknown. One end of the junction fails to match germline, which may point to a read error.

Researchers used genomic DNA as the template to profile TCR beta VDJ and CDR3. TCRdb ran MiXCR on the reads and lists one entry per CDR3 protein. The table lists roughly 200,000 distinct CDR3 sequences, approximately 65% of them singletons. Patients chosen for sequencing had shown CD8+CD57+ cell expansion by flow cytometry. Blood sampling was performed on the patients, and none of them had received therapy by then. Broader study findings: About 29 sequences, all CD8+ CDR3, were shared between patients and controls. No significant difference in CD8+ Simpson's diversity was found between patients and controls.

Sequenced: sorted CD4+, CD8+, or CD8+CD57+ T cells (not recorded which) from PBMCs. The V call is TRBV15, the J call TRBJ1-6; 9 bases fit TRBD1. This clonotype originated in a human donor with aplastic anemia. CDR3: CATSSSRSGQGFSYNSPLHF. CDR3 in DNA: TGCGCCACCAGCAGCTCCAGGTCGGGACAGGGTTTCTCCTATAATTCACCCCTCCACTTT. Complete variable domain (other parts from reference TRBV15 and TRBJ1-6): DAMVIQNPRYQVTQFGKPVTLSCSQTLNHNVMYWYQQKSSQAPKLLFHYYDKDFNNEADTPDNFQSRRPNTSFCFLDIRSPGLGDTAMYLCATSSSRSGQGFSYNSPLHFGNGTRLTVT.